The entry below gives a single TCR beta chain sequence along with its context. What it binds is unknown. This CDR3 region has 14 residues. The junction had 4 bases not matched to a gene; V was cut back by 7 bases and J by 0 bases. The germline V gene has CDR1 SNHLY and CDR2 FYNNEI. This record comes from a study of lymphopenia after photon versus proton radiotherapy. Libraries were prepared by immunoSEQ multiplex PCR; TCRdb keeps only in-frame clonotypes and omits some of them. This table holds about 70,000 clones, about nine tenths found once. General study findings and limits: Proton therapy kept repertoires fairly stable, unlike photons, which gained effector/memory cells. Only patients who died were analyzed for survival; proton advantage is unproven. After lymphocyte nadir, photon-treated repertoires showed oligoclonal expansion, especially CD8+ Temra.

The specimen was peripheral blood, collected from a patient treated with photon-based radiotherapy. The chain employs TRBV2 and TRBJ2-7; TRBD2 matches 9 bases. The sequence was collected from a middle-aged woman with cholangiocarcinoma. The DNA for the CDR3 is TGTGCCAGCACTCGACTAGCGGACTCCTACGAGCAGTACTTC. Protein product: CASTRLADSYEQYF.